The next 7 T cell receptor beta chains were all read from a single sample in a study of CD8 T cells in Susac syndrome. Reverse transcription used roughly 0.45 to 1 ug RNA and random hexamers. TCRdb ran MiXCR on the immunoSEQ multiplex PCR reads and lists one entry per CDR3 protein. This sample has 120,000 or so distinct CDR3 sequences, with 94% found just once. What was sequenced was CD4+ T cells from PBMCs. The origin of the receptors is a human donor in good health.

V gene TRBV7-2 combines with J gene TRBJ2-5; D ambiguous. Germline V gene lookup returns CDR1 SGHTA and CDR2 FQGNSA. CDR3 length: 15 residues. Trimming removed 0 bases at V and 1 base at J, with 9 bases between. The CDR3, as DNA: TGTGCCAGCAGCTTAGCTGGCAGCTTCCAAGAGACCCAGTACTTC. It codes for CASSLAGSFQETQYF.

V gene TRBV20-1 combines with J gene TRBJ2-7; D is possibly TRBD1 (5 bases). Trimming took off 2 bases at V and 6 bases at J, with 26 bases between the two ends. The CDR3 consists of 17 residues. Germline-derived CDR1 and CDR2 are DFQATT and SNEGSKA (reference sequence). This CDR3 is CSARPAGRVVSSVEQYF. The CDR3 DNA reads as TGCAGTGCTAGACCTGCTGGCAGGGTAGTTTCGTCAGTCGAGCAGTACTTC.

The chain recombines TRBV9 with TRBJ1-1; TRBD1 agrees at 7 bases. CDR3 length equals 14 residues. J lost 5 bases, V lost 5 bases, and 9 bases had no gene match. CDR1 and CDR2 (germline): SGDLS, YYNGEE. The CDR3 spells CASSTGEVGTEAFF. The CDR3 bases are TGTGCCAGCAGTACAGGGGAGGTGGGGACTGAAGCTTTCTTT.

This rearrangement joins TRBV3-1 to TRBJ2-2, with 10 bases lining up with TRBD1. The CDR3 contains 16 residues. Unmatched junction bases numbered 4, after V lost 1 base and J lost 5 bases. Germline V lookup: CDR1 LGHDT, CDR2 YNNKEL (reference sequence). CDR3 DNA: TGTGCCAGCAGCCAAGTGCCGGGACAGGGGACCGGGGAGCTGTTTTTT. It is translated as CASSQVPGQGTGELFF. Combining the CDR3 with reference TRBV3-1 and TRBJ2-2 gives the whole variable domain DTAVSQTPKYLVTQMGNDKSIKCEQNLGHDTMYWYKQDSKKFLKIMFSYNNKELIINETVPNRFSPKSPDKAHLNLHINSLELGDSAVYFCASSQVPGQGTGELFFGEGSRLTVL.

V and J are TRBV6-5 and TRBJ2-6; D remains ambiguous. Germline CDR1 MNHEY, CDR2 SVGAGI. The CDR3 loop spans 18 amino acids. V lost 0 bases and J 6 bases, leaving 18 bases between the germline ends. The CDR3 is CASSYSRVPLWVANVLTF. The CDR3 DNA is TGTGCCAGCAGTTACTCTAGGGTTCCCCTCTGGGTGGCCAACGTCCTGACTTTC.

This chain uses TRBV15 with TRBJ2-3; D might be TRBD2 (5 bases). V was cut by 4 bases and J by 1 base, with 18 bases left in between. The CDR3 loop spans 17 amino acids. CDR1 and CDR2 from the germline V gene are LNHNV and YYDKDF (reference sequence). The chain's CDR3 is CATSIKMFPGGTDTQYF. The CDR3 region has the DNA TGTGCCACCAGCATAAAGATGTTCCCCGGGGGCACAGATACGCAGTATTTT.

The V call is TRBV20-1, the J call TRBJ2-3, with TRBD2 matching over 14 bases. The CDR3 contains 16 residues. Per germline, CDR1 DFQATT and CDR2 SNEGSKA (reference sequence). The trim removed 7 bases at V and 3 bases at J, leaving 9 bases unmatched. The chain's CDR3 is CSGTGTSGSGTDTQYF. CDR3 sequence (DNA): TGCAGTGGGACGGGGACTAGCGGGAGTGGAACAGATACGCAGTATTTT.